The rows below give T cell receptor beta chains drawn from one sample of a study of cytomegalovirus exposure and HLA in healthy donors. Generated by immunoSEQ multiplex PCR, the TCRdb table keeps only in-frame clones and is missing some. Of around 160,000 clones listed, around 79% are singletons. Sequenced material: PBMCs. Receptor source: a man aged 40-49 years in good health and CMV-seropositive. Both conserved end residues are part of each CDR3. D genes are given only for firm matches. Clone size is not always given. Where it is, it says once, few, many or a class for expanded clones.

CDR3 DNA: TGTGCCAGTACCACCACAGGGGCACGGGATACGCAGTATTTT; CDR3 protein: CASTTTGARDTQYF; J gene: TRBJ2-3; clone size: -; V gene: TRBV19; D gene: TRBD1
CDR3 DNA: TGTGCCAGCAGCGAGGGACAGGTCCTCACCGGGGAGCTGTTTTTT; CDR3 protein: CASSEGQVLTGELFF; J gene: TRBJ2-2; clone size: -; V gene: TRBV6-5; D gene: TRBD1
CDR3 DNA: TGTGCCAGCTCACCGTCTCTCAGGGACGAGCAGTACTTC; CDR3 protein: CASSPSLRDEQYF; J gene: TRBJ2-7; clone size: -; V gene: TRBV18; D gene: -
CDR3 DNA: TGCGCCAGCAGCGGGGGAATCCAGGGGGGCGAGCAGTACTTC; CDR3 protein: CASSGGIQGGEQYF; J gene: TRBJ2-7; clone size: -; V gene: TRBV5-1; D gene: -
CDR3 DNA: TGTGCCAGCAGCTCCCGACTAGCGGGCGTCAGGCAGTACTTC; CDR3 protein: CASSSRLAGVRQYF; J gene: TRBJ2-7; clone size: -; V gene: TRBV13; D gene: TRBD2
CDR3 DNA: TGCGCCAGCAGTGGGACTAGCGGGACTGAGCAGTTCTTC; CDR3 protein: CASSGTSGTEQFF; J gene: TRBJ2-1; clone size: few; V gene: TRBV10-2; D gene: TRBD2
CDR3 DNA: TGTGCCAGCAGTTTATATCCACCAGGACAGGGGGTAATCAATGAGCAGTTCTTC; CDR3 protein: CASSLYPPGQGVINEQFF; J gene: TRBJ2-1; clone size: few; V gene: TRBV27; D gene: TRBD1
CDR3 DNA: TGCGCCAGCAGCCAAGATGGACCAGGGGGCACTGAGCAGTTCTTC; CDR3 protein: CASSQDGPGGTEQFF; J gene: TRBJ2-1; clone size: few; V gene: TRBV4-1; D gene: TRBD1
CDR3 DNA: TGTGCCAGCAGCTTATCGGGCGGGGAGCTGTTTTTT; CDR3 protein: CASSLSGGELFF; J gene: TRBJ2-2; clone size: -; V gene: TRBV11-3; D gene: -
CDR3 DNA: TGCGCCAGCAGCTGGACTAGCGGGTACAATGAGCAGTTCTTC; CDR3 protein: CASSWTSGYNEQFF; J gene: TRBJ2-1; clone size: -; V gene: TRBV5-1; D gene: TRBD2
CDR3 DNA: TGTGCCTGGAGTGTACAGGGGGCTGCCCAGTACTTC; CDR3 protein: CAWSVQGAAQYF; J gene: TRBJ2-5; clone size: once; V gene: TRBV30; D gene: TRBD1
CDR3 DNA: TGCGCCAGCAGCCCAGACCAGGGGAACACTGAAGCTTTCTTT; CDR3 protein: CASSPDQGNTEAFF; J gene: TRBJ1-1; clone size: -; V gene: TRBV4-3; D gene: -
CDR3 DNA: TGTGCCAGCAGTTGGCAGGGAGGGTCCTACGAGCAGTACTTC; CDR3 protein: CASSWQGGSYEQYF; J gene: TRBJ2-7; clone size: -; V gene: TRBV6-5; D gene: TRBD2
CDR3 DNA: TGTGCCAGCAGTTACCAACCCAGGGGGACAGAAAACATTCAGTACTTC; CDR3 protein: CASSYQPRGTENIQYF; J gene: TRBJ2-4; clone size: once; V gene: TRBV6-5; D gene: TRBD1
CDR3 DNA: TGTTCCAGCAGCTTTTATGGTCAGGGTAACACTGAAGCTTTCTTT; CDR3 protein: CSSSFYGQGNTEAFF; J gene: TRBJ1-1; clone size: -; V gene: TRBV7-9; D gene: -
CDR3 DNA: TGTGCCAGCAGTGACACTTCCAGCGGGAGCGGGACAGATACGCAGTATTTT; CDR3 protein: CASSDTSSGSGTDTQYF; J gene: TRBJ2-3; clone size: -; V gene: TRBV6-4; D gene: TRBD2
CDR3 DNA: TGTGCCAGCAGCCAACCGGGGACACAGCATTTT; CDR3 protein: CASSQPGTQHF; J gene: TRBJ1-5; clone size: -; V gene: TRBV6-5; D gene: -
CDR3 DNA: TGTGCCAGCAGTTACTCGGGCGGGAGTTACGAGCAGTACTTC; CDR3 protein: CASSYSGGSYEQYF; J gene: TRBJ2-7; clone size: -; V gene: TRBV6-5; D gene: TRBD2
CDR3 DNA: TGTGCCAGCAGCTTAGTAAGACAGGTCACCGGGGAGCTGTTTTTT; CDR3 protein: CASSLVRQVTGELFF; J gene: TRBJ2-2; clone size: once; V gene: TRBV11-2; D gene: -
CDR3 DNA: TGTGCCAGCAGACCTGGGACAGGGGGAAGGTCACCCCTCCACTTT; CDR3 protein: CASRPGTGGRSPLHF; J gene: TRBJ1-6; clone size: -; V gene: TRBV28; D gene: TRBD1
CDR3 DNA: TGTGCCAGCTCACCACTCGACTTGGGTGGCTACACCTTC; CDR3 protein: CASSPLDLGGYTF; J gene: TRBJ1-2; clone size: -; V gene: TRBV18; D gene: -
CDR3 DNA: TGTGCCAGCAGTGCGGCGGGCCTCACAGATACGCAGTATTTT; CDR3 protein: CASSAAGLTDTQYF; J gene: TRBJ2-3; clone size: -; V gene: TRBV6-1; D gene: -
CDR3 DNA: TGTGCCAGCAGCCGAAGGACAGGGTGGGGACCAAGGGAGACCCAGTACTTC; CDR3 protein: CASSRRTGWGPRETQYF; J gene: TRBJ2-5; clone size: -; V gene: TRBV5-6; D gene: TRBD1
CDR3 DNA: TGTGCCATCAGGGGCGCACAACAGCTATCCTACGAGCAGTACTTC; CDR3 protein: CAIRGAQQLSYEQYF; J gene: TRBJ2-7; clone size: once; V gene: TRBV10-3; D gene: -
CDR3 DNA: TGTGCCAGCTCACCACCATTTGCGGCGGTGAATGAAAAACTGTTTTTT; CDR3 protein: CASSPPFAAVNEKLFF; J gene: TRBJ1-4; clone size: -; V gene: TRBV18; D gene: -
CDR3 DNA: TGTGCCTGGAGCCAACCGAGACCGGGAGGGGCAGCTTTCTTT; CDR3 protein: CAWSQPRPGGAAFF; J gene: TRBJ1-1; clone size: -; V gene: TRBV30; D gene: -
CDR3 DNA: TGTTCCAGCAGTCATAAAGGGGGTCACGCTGAAGCTTTCTTT; CDR3 protein: CSSSHKGGHAEAFF; J gene: TRBJ1-1; clone size: few; V gene: TRBV7-9; D gene: -
CDR3 DNA: TGTGCCAGCAGCCGGGACAGGGGTCAGCCCCAGCATTTT; CDR3 protein: CASSRDRGQPQHF; J gene: TRBJ1-5; clone size: -; V gene: TRBV5-8; D gene: TRBD1
CDR3 DNA: TGTGCCAGCAGTACAGTTAGGTCCGGGGAGCTGTTTTTT; CDR3 protein: CASSTVRSGELFF; J gene: TRBJ2-2; clone size: -; V gene: TRBV6-6; D gene: -
CDR3 DNA: TGTGCCAGCAGCCAAGCCACATACAGGAGTTCATACGAGCAGTACTTC; CDR3 protein: CASSQATYRSSYEQYF; J gene: TRBJ2-7; clone size: -; V gene: TRBV14; D gene: -
CDR3 DNA: TGTGCCAGCAGTGCCGGCTGGACTAGCGACTACGAGCAGTACTTC; CDR3 protein: CASSAGWTSDYEQYF; J gene: TRBJ2-7; clone size: -; V gene: TRBV6-1; D gene: TRBD2
CDR3 DNA: TGCGCCAGCAGCTTACAGGGACAAACCTACGAGCAGTACTTC; CDR3 protein: CASSLQGQTYEQYF; J gene: TRBJ2-7; clone size: -; V gene: TRBV5-1; D gene: -
CDR3 DNA: TGTGCCAGCAGCTCACCATTCGGGACAGGGGCTGAAGCTTTCTTT; CDR3 protein: CASSSPFGTGAEAFF; J gene: TRBJ1-1; clone size: -; V gene: TRBV7-9; D gene: TRBD1
CDR3 DNA: TGTTCCAGCAGTTTATGGACAGGGGCGTTCGGCGAGCAGTACTTC; CDR3 protein: CSSSLWTGAFGEQYF; J gene: TRBJ2-7; clone size: -; V gene: TRBV7-9; D gene: TRBD1
CDR3 DNA: TGTGCCAGTAGGGGCGGGCTGGGGGAGCTGTTTTTT; CDR3 protein: CASRGGLGELFF; J gene: TRBJ2-2; clone size: -; V gene: TRBV19; D gene: -
CDR3 DNA: TGTGCCAGCAGCTTAGGAGGCGGGAGGAGCTCCTACGAGCAGTACTTC; CDR3 protein: CASSLGGGRSSYEQYF; J gene: TRBJ2-7; clone size: -; V gene: TRBV13; D gene: TRBD2
CDR3 DNA: TGTGCCAGCCTGGCGGGGAGCGAGCAGTACTTC; CDR3 protein: CASLAGSEQYF; J gene: TRBJ2-7; clone size: -; V gene: TRBV27; D gene: -
CDR3 DNA: TGTGCCAGCAGTGGCCCTAAAACATCCACGGGACTAGTAACCTACGAGCAGTACTTC; CDR3 protein: CASSGPKTSTGLVTYEQYF; J gene: TRBJ2-7; clone size: -; V gene: TRBV28; D gene: TRBD2
CDR3 DNA: TGTGCCAGCAGCCAACAGGGTCCCCCTGGGGCCAACGTCCTGACTTTC; CDR3 protein: CASSQQGPPGANVLTF; J gene: TRBJ2-6; clone size: -; V gene: TRBV7-3; D gene: -
CDR3 DNA: TGTGCCAGCAGTTCCGGGGTTAACTATGGCTACACCTTC; CDR3 protein: CASSSGVNYGYTF; J gene: TRBJ1-2; clone size: few; V gene: TRBV6-5; D gene: -